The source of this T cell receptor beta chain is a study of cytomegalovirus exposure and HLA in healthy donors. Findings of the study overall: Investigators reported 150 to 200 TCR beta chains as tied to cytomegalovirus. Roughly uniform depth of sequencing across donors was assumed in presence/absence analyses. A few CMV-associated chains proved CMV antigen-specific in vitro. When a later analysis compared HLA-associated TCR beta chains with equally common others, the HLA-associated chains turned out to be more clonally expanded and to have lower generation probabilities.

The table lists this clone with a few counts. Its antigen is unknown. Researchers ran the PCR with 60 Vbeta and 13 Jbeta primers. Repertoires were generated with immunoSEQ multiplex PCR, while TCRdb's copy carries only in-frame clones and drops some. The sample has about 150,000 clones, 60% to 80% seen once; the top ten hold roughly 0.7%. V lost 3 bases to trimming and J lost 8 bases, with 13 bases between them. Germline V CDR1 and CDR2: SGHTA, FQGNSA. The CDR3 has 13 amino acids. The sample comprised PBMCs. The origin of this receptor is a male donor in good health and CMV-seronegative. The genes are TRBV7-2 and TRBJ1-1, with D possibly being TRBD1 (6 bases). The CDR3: CASSFRGTPEAFF. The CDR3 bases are TGTGCCAGCAGCTTTAGGGGGACCCCGGAAGCTTTCTTT.